This T cell receptor beta chain was recovered during a study of T-cell reconstitution after alpha-beta-depleted transplantation in children. The CDR3 length is 13 residues. This clonotype was counted many times. Its antigen is currently unknown. A library of TCRbeta sequences, prepared with unique molecular identifiers, was generated. MiXCR, applied by TCRdb to the PCR reads, yields one record per CDR3 protein. The sample holds about 580,000 distinct CDR3 sequences, around 23% seen once. Overall study findings and caveats: Recipient T cells and thymic progenitors that survived gave rise to the high TCRbeta diversity observed at day 60 in some patients.

The sequenced sample was PBMCs, mostly from graft donor cells, obtained 360 days after TCRalphabeta/CD19-depleted stem cell transplant. The genes are TRBV21-1 and TRBJ1-5. TRBV21-1 is a pseudogene segment. This TCR came from a boy younger than two who had a stem cell transplant for acute myeloid leukemia, so the T cells may come from the graft donor. The CDR3 loop reads CASSRRGNQPQHF. Here the CDR3 DNA reads TGTGCCAGCAGCAGACGGGGCAATCAGCCCCAGCATTTT.